One sample yielded the 6 T cell receptor beta chains listed below, sequenced in a study of blood T cell repertoires in COVID-19. TCRdb's copy holds only in-frame clones and misses some; the assay was immunoSEQ multiplex PCR. This sample has about 350,000 clones, with around nine tenths found just once. The specimen sequenced was peripheral blood. The receptor source for this set is a woman between 55 and 75 years old with COVID-19, enrolled during active disease.

This chain uses TRBV10-3 with TRBJ2-7, with D possibly being TRBD1 (6 bases). This CDR3 spans 13 amino acids. Germline V gene data show CDR1 as ENHRY and CDR2 as SYGVKD. V was shortened by 3 bases and J by 3 bases, with 9 bases between the two germline ends. The CDR3 bases are TGTGCCATCAGTGACCAACAGGGCTACGAGCAGTACTTC. It translates to CAISDQQGYEQYF.

J is TRBJ2-3 and V is TRBV5-1, with 7 nucleotides matching TRBD1. The CDR3 runs 16 residues. The junction had 10 bases not matched to a gene; V was cut back by 4 bases and J by 2 bases. Germline CDR1 and CDR2: SGHRS and YFSETQ. CDR3 loop: CASSTGDRFSTDTQYF. In DNA, the CDR3 is TGCGCCAGCAGCACAGGGGACAGATTTTCCACAGATACGCAGTATTTT.

The CDR3 DNA reads TGTGCCAGCAGCCCCCCTGCCGAGGGCAATCAGCCCCAGCATTTT. Translation gives CASSPPAEGNQPQHF. The chain carries TRBV9 and TRBJ1-5, with D unclear. CDR3 length equals 15 residues. Trimming cost V 4 bases and J 2 bases, with 13 bases left between them. Germline lookup yields CDR1 SGDLS and CDR2 YYNGEE.

As regards this clone: The germline gene is not matched at one end of the junction; a read error may be the cause. This sequence joins TRBV7-9 and TRBJ2-7, with a possible D match to TRBD2 (5 bases). This CDR3 contains 11 residues. From germline, CDR1 is SEHNR and CDR2 FQNEAQ (reference sequence). The CDR3 region is CASSSDGVAAF. The DNA of the CDR3 is TGTGCCAGCAGCTCGGACGGGGTGGCGGCCTTC. The whole variable domain, remainder taken from reference TRBV7-9 and TRBJ2-7, is DTGVSQNPRHKITKRGQNVTFRCDPISEHNRLYWYRQTLGQGPEFLTYFQNEAQLEKSRLLSDRFSAERPKGSFSTLEIQRTEQGDSAMYLCASSSDGVAAFGPGTRLTVT.

The chain is built from TRBV7-6 and TRBJ1-2, with D possibly being TRBD1 (6 bases). Trimming left V 4 bases short and J 4 bases short, with 16 bases between. The CDR3 is made up of 15 amino acids. CDR1 is SGHVS, CDR2 FNYEAQ, per germline. The CDR3 nucleotides are TGTGCCAGCAGCTCCCGGACAGATAATTTCTATGGCTACACCTTC. It is translated as CASSSRTDNFYGYTF.

The chain couples TRBV5-4 to TRBJ2-6, with a possible D match to TRBD1 (6 bases). Germline V gene lookup returns CDR1 SGHNT and CDR2 YYREEE (reference sequence). V dropped 4 bases and J dropped 1 base, with 21 bases sitting between them. CDR3 length: 19 amino acids. Here the CDR3 DNA reads TGTGCCAGCAGCAACCCCGGACAGCGCAAGACGTCTGGGGCCAACGTCCTGACTTTC. Its translation is CASSNPGQRKTSGANVLTF.